The 2 T cell receptor gamma chains given below trace back to one sample, sequenced in a study of gamma-delta chains in newborns, infants, children. TCRdb reanalysed the reads with CATT. The table records 860 or so gamma-chain clones, over 45% of them present only once. Input material: blood. Receptors were obtained from a child who was a newborn, infant or young child, either healthy, febrile or measles-vaccinated (not recorded which).

V usage is TRGV9 and J usage is TRGJP. The J gene is absent in TCRdb and was assigned here via DNA matching to germline. This CDR3 is 17 amino acids long. Germline V CDR1 and CDR2: GITISATS, ISYDGTV (reference sequence). Trimming cost V 1 base and J 7 bases; bases outside gene matches: 7. Written as DNA, the CDR3 is TGTGCCTTGTGGGAGGTCATTTGGGAGTTGGGCAAAAAAATCAAGGTATTT. It specifies CALWEVIWELGKKIKVF.

The CDR3: CATWDSLYYKKLF. DNA of the CDR3: TGTGCCACCTGGGACAGCCTTTATTATAAGAAACTCTTT. V gene TRGV3 combines with J gene TRGJ1 or TRGJ2. TCRdb offers no J gene call, so here the DNA was matched to germline to obtain one. The CDR3 runs to 13 residues. With V trimmed by 1 base and J by 3 bases, 3 bases remained unmatched. Germline V gives CDR1 VTNTFY, CDR2 YDVSTARD (reference sequence).